This entry lists 19 T cell receptor beta chains sequenced from one sample in a study of T cell responses to AZD1222 COVID-19 vaccine. Sequenced by immunoSEQ multiplex PCR; TCRdb stores in-frame clones only, minus some. This table holds some 120,000 clones, about 92% found once. Sequencing was performed on peripheral blood, taken on day 0 of AZD1222 vaccination. Receptor source: an adult in good health.

The chain recombines TRBV11-3 with TRBJ2-6; TRBD1 matches 7 bases. The trim removed 5 bases at V and 2 bases at J, leaving 3 bases unmatched. Germline V gene sequence: CDR1 SGHNT, CDR2 YENEEA. This CDR3 contains 15 residues. This CDR3 is CASSAGGTGANVLTF. The CDR3 region has the DNA TGTGCCAGCAGCGCAGGGGGAACTGGGGCCAACGTCCTGACTTTC.

The chain recombines TRBV3-1 (or the pseudogene TRBV3-2) with TRBJ2-1; TRBD1 agrees at 11 bases. Germline CDR1 and CDR2: LGHDT and YNNKEL (reference sequence). This CDR3 region has 15 residues. V shed 1 base, J shed 6 bases, and the junction held 2 bases outside the gene matches. This CDR3 reads CASSQAGTGGNEQFF. In nucleotides, the CDR3 is TGTGCCAGCAGCCAAGCCGGGACAGGGGGCAATGAGCAGTTCTTC.

The V and J genes are TRBV19 and TRBJ1-3, with a possible D match to TRBD1 (5 bases). This CDR3 spans 16 amino acids. The V gene's germline CDR1 is LNHDA and CDR2 SQIVND (reference sequence). V lost 5 bases and J lost 0, with 14 bases in between. This CDR3 reads CASSPRRDHSGNTIYF. CDR3 coding DNA: TGTGCCAGTAGTCCACGACGGGACCACTCTGGAAACACCATATATTTT.

The chain couples TRBV4-1 to TRBJ2-7, with a tentative D call TRBD1 (6 bases). Deletions cut 1 base from V and 0 bases from J, with 19 bases between. Germline CDR1 and CDR2: MGHRA and YSYEKL. The CDR3 is 18 residues long. This CDR3 reads CASSQGTYRDIHSYEQYF. The CDR3 coding sequence is TGCGCCAGCAGCCAAGGGACGTACCGGGACATTCACTCCTACGAGCAGTACTTC.

The chain joins TRBV10-3 to TRBJ2-3; unclear D gene. The CDR3 has 12 residues. Deletions cut 0 bases from V and 7 bases from J, with 5 bases between. The V gene's germline CDR1 is ENHRY and CDR2 SYGVKD. CDR3 amino acids: CAISESQNTQYF. CDR3 nucleotides: TGTGCCATCAGTGAGTCCCAGAATACGCAGTATTTT.

This clone was detected only once. The V gene is TRBV27, the J gene TRBJ1-2, with D tentatively TRBD1 (5 bases). Germline CDR1 MNHEY, CDR2 SMNVEV (reference sequence). This CDR3 contains 15 residues. The ends were cut back, 6 bases at V and 7 bases at J, with 21 bases in the middle. The CDR3 spells CASSPTGGGGGGYTF. For the CDR3, the DNA is TGTGCCAGCAGCCCTACGGGCGGGGGGGGAGGTGGCTACACCTTC.

This chain uses TRBV24-1 with TRBJ2-7; the D gene is possibly TRBD1 (6 bases). Germline CDR1 reads KGHDR; CDR2 reads SFDVKD. This CDR3 region has 14 residues. V was clipped by 7 bases and J by 0 bases, with 12 bases between them. This CDR3 reads CATSPRDNSYEQYF. Written as DNA, the CDR3 is TGTGCCACCAGCCCCCGGGACAACTCCTACGAGCAGTACTTC.

The chain uses TRBV6-5 and TRBJ2-7; D remains ambiguous. This CDR3 region has 12 residues. Trimming removed 6 bases at V and 3 bases at J, with 9 bases between. The germline V gene has CDR1 MNHEY and CDR2 SVGAGI. CDR3 in amino acids: CASRAPDYEQYF. CDR3 nucleotide sequence: TGTGCCAGCAGGGCCCCGGACTACGAGCAGTACTTC.

The chain joins TRBV11-2 to TRBJ2-7, with D unclear. CDR3 length equals 14 residues. Per germline, CDR1 SGHAT and CDR2 FQNNGV. With 0 bases removed from V and 1 base from J, the gap between germline ends came to 7 bases. The CDR3 spells CASSLDPRSYEQYF. The CDR3 DNA reads TGTGCCAGCAGCTTAGACCCTAGGTCCTACGAGCAGTACTTC.

This chain links TRBV18 with TRBJ2-3, with D maybe TRBD1 (5 bases). The V and J ends lost 3 bases and 4 bases respectively, with 11 bases between them. CDR3 length equals 14 residues. The germline V gene encodes CDR1 KGHSH and CDR2 LQKENI. CDR3 in amino acids: CASSPTTASDTQYF. The DNA for the CDR3 is TGTGCCAGCTCACCCACGACAGCCTCAGATACGCAGTATTTT. Complete variable domain (other parts from reference TRBV18 and TRBJ2-3): NAGVMQNPRHLVRRRGQEARLRCSPMKGHSHVYWYRQLPEEGLKFMVYLQKENIIDESGMPKERFSAEFPKEGPSILRIQQVVRGDSAAYFCASSPTTASDTQYFGPGTRLTVL.

The chain couples TRBV6-5 to TRBJ1-6; no firm D call. The germline gives CDR1 MNHEY, CDR2 SVGAGI. Trimming removed 6 bases from V and 8 bases from J, with 11 bases in between. This CDR3 contains 13 residues. The DNA for the CDR3 is TGTGCCAGCAGCCTAGGGAGGGATTCACCCCTCCACTTT. Protein sequence: CASSLGRDSPLHF.

This chain joins TRBV6-5 and TRBJ2-7; tentative D call: TRBD2 (6 bases). The CDR3 is 16 residues long. Germline CDR1 MNHEY, CDR2 SVGAGI. The V end lost 2 bases, the J end lost 6 bases, and 20 bases lay between the germline ends. This chain's CDR3 is CASSYPPVGDLGEQYF. DNA for the CDR3: TGTGCCAGCAGTTACCCCCCGGTTGGGGACTTAGGCGAGCAGTACTTC.

This chain uses TRBV18 with TRBJ1-3; tentative D call: TRBD1 (5 bases). The CDR3 length is 15 residues. Germline V CDR1 and CDR2: KGHSH, LQKENI. The V and J ends lost 6 bases and 2 bases respectively, with 14 bases between them. CDR3 region: CASSPGFGAGNTIYF. In nucleotides, the CDR3 is TGTGCCAGCTCTCCAGGGTTTGGGGCTGGAAACACCATATATTTT.

This clone was seen a few times. V gene TRBV6-5 combines with J gene TRBJ2-2; D remains unclear. The CDR3 totals 13 residues. Germline CDR1 reads MNHEY; CDR2 reads SVGAGI. Trimming removed 6 bases at V and 6 bases at J, with 11 bases between. CDR3 DNA: TGTGCCAGCAGGTTAGGCTTGGCCGGGGAGCTGTTTTTT. Protein product: CASRLGLAGELFF.

V is TRBV28 and J is TRBJ1-2, with D hard to call. Per germline, CDR1 MDHEN and CDR2 SYDVKM. V was shortened by 10 bases and J by 4 bases, with 13 bases between the two germline ends. The CDR3 loop spans 12 amino acids. CDR3: CATAVPFYGYTF. The CDR3 DNA reads as TGTGCCACCGCCGTGCCCTTCTATGGCTACACCTTC.

The chain carries TRBV27 and TRBJ2-1, with 12 nucleotides matching TRBD2. The CDR3 loop spans 16 amino acids. V gave up 6 bases and J gave up 2 bases; unmatched junction bases: 5. Germline V CDR1 and CDR2: MNHEY, SMNVEV (reference sequence). The CDR3 sequence: CASSLTSGSTYNEQFF. CDR3 in DNA: TGTGCCAGCAGCTTGACTAGCGGGAGTACCTACAATGAGCAGTTCTTC.

The chain joins TRBV14 to TRBJ1-3, with a weak D call TRBD1 (5 bases). V gave up 1 base and J gave up 1 base, with 8 bases separating them. The length of the CDR3 is 15 residues. In germline, CDR1 is SGHDN, CDR2 FVKESK. The chain's CDR3 is CASSQAGFSGNTIYF. The CDR3 DNA reads TGTGCCAGCAGCCAAGCAGGGTTTTCTGGAAACACCATATATTTT.

The J gene is TRBJ2-5, the V gene TRBV24-1, with TRBD1 matching over 8 bases. V gave up 3 bases and J gave up 4 bases; unmatched junction bases: 6. The germline V gene encodes CDR1 KGHDR and CDR2 SFDVKD. This CDR3 has 15 residues. CDR3 sequence reads: CATSDPAGTGETQYF. CDR3 nucleotide sequence: TGTGCCACCAGTGATCCCGCCGGGACAGGAGAGACCCAGTACTTC.

The chain links TRBV7-9 to TRBJ1-4; no clear D. The CDR3 runs 18 residues. Germline CDR1 is SEHNR and CDR2 is FQNEAQ (reference sequence). The germline V and J ends were trimmed by 5 bases and 10 bases, with 29 bases remaining between them. The CDR3 DNA sequence: TGTGCCAGCAGCCACTCCGAGGACTCGGGTAATGTAGACCGAAAACTGTTTTTT. It yields the protein CASSHSEDSGNVDRKLFF.